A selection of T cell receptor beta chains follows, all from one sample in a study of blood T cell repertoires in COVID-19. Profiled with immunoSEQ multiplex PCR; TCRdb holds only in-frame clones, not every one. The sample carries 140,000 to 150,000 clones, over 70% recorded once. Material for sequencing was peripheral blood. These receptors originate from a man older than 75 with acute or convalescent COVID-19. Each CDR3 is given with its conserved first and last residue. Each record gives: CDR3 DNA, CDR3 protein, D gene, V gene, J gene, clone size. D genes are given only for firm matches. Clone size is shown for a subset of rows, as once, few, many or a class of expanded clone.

TGTGCCATCAGTGAGTCAAGGGGGTTCACTGAAGCTTTCTTT	CAISESRGFTEAFF	NA	TRBV10-3	TRBJ1-1	NA
TGTGCCAGTAGTATAGCGGGACATAGTAACCATGGCTACACCTTC	CASSIAGHSNHGYTF	NA	TRBV19	TRBJ1-2	NA
TGTGCCAGCAGTGGTGTAGAAGGGGGAACTCTAGCCTACAATGAGCAGTTCTTC	CASSGVEGGTLAYNEQFF	NA	TRBV2	TRBJ2-1	NA
TGTGCCAGCAGTAGACAGGGTTCTGGAAACACCATATATTTT	CASSRQGSGNTIYF	TRBD1	TRBV28	TRBJ1-3	NA
TGTGCCAGTAGTATCACTAGCGGGAGCACAGATACGCAGTATTTT	CASSITSGSTDTQYF	TRBD2	TRBV19	TRBJ2-3	once
TGTGCCAGCAGTCCGGCGGGGGCTACTGAAGCTTTCTTT	CASSPAGATEAFF	NA	TRBV12-3/TRBV12-4	TRBJ1-1	NA
TGTGCCAGCAGCCAAGGATCGCTAGCGAGCGAGCAGTACTTC	CASSQGSLASEQYF	NA	TRBV3-1/TRBV3-2	TRBJ2-7	NA
TGCGCCAGCAGCTTGGAGTTAGCGGGAGCTGGAGAGCAGTACTTC	CASSLELAGAGEQYF	TRBD2	TRBV5-1	TRBJ2-7	NA
TGTGCCAGCAGTTTACCAGGGTTGATTAGTCAGCCCCAGCATTTT	CASSLPGLISQPQHF	NA	TRBV28	TRBJ1-5	once
TGTGCCAGCAGCCCCGGACTCTACAATGAGCAGTTCTTC	CASSPGLYNEQFF	NA	TRBV14	TRBJ2-1	NA
TGCGCCAGCAGCTTTGAGGGCGGAGGGTATGATACGCAGTATTTT	CASSFEGGGYDTQYF	NA	TRBV5-1	TRBJ2-3	NA
TGTGCCAGCAGCCAAGCTTTACTCTATGGCTACACCTTC	CASSQALLYGYTF	NA	TRBV3-1/TRBV3-2	TRBJ1-2	NA
TGTGCCAGCAGTTTAGGACTAGGAAATGAGCAGTTCTTC	CASSLGLGNEQFF	NA	TRBV12-3/TRBV12-4	TRBJ2-1	NA
TGTGCCAGCAGCGGAGAAACAGGGTCCGAGCAGTACTTC	CASSGETGSEQYF	NA	TRBV9	TRBJ2-7	NA
TGTGCCAGCAGCTTGGGGACAGGGGGTTACAATGAGCAGTTCTTC	CASSLGTGGYNEQFF	TRBD1	TRBV5-4	TRBJ2-1	NA
TGTGCCAGCAGCTCCGGGATTAGCCCCGGGGAGCTGTTTTTT	CASSSGISPGELFF	NA	TRBV9	TRBJ2-2	NA
TGTGCCAGCAGTTTAAACAGGGTCGGTGAAGCTTTCTTT	CASSLNRVGEAFF	NA	TRBV27	TRBJ1-1	once
TGTGCCAGCAGCCCAACACGCGGGAACACTGAAGCTTTCTTT	CASSPTRGNTEAFF	NA	TRBV7-8	TRBJ1-1	NA
TGTGCCAGCAGTGACCGACAGGGGCCCGCTGTCGTCAGCAATCAGCCCCAGCATTTT	CASSDRQGPAVVSNQPQHF	TRBD1	TRBV6-1	TRBJ1-5	NA
TGTGCCAGCAGTGAGGGACAGGGGTGGGAGCAGTACTTC	CASSEGQGWEQYF	TRBD1	TRBV6-1	TRBJ2-7	NA
TGTGCCAGCAGCTTGGCTGGCGGGAGACGGGAGCAGTACTTC	CASSLAGGRREQYF	TRBD2	TRBV5-4	TRBJ2-7	NA
TGTGCCAGCAGTTACTACCCCAGGGTACCTGGTCAGCCTCAGCATTTT	CASSYYPRVPGQPQHF	NA	TRBV6-5	TRBJ1-5	NA
TGTGCCAGCAGCCGGTGGGCCGATACGCAGTATTTT	CASSRWADTQYF	NA	TRBV3-1/TRBV3-2	TRBJ2-3	NA
TGTGCCAGCAGCCCCGGGCGGTTGAGAGGGGAAAAACTGTTTTTT	CASSPGRLRGEKLFF	NA	TRBV28	TRBJ1-4	NA
TGTGCCAGCAGCCAAAACACAGGGATGTGGGAAAAACTGTTTTTT	CASSQNTGMWEKLFF	NA	TRBV3-1/TRBV3-2	TRBJ1-4	NA
TGCGCCAGCAGCATACGGACAGGGGCGACCACTGAAGCTTTCTTT	CASSIRTGATTEAFF	TRBD1	TRBV5-1	TRBJ1-1	NA
TGCGCCAGCAGCTTATGGACAGTAACCTACAATGAGCAGTTCTTC	CASSLWTVTYNEQFF	NA	TRBV5-1	TRBJ2-1	few
TGTGCCAGCAGCCCCTCCGGGACAGCAGGCCAGCCCCAGCATTTT	CASSPSGTAGQPQHF	TRBD1	TRBV3-1/TRBV3-2	TRBJ1-5	NA